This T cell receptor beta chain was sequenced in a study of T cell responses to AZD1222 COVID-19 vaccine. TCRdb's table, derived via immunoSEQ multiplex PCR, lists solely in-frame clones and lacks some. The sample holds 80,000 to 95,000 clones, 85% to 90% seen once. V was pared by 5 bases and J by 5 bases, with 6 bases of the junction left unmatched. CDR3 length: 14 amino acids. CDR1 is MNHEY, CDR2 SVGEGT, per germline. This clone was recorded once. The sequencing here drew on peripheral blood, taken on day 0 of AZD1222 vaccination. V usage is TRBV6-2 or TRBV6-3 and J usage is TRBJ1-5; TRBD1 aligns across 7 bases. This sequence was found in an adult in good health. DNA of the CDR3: TGTGCCAGCAGTAACAGACAGGGCCATCAGCCCCAGCATTTT. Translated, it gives CASSNRQGHQPQHF.